The next 12 T cell receptor beta chains were all read from a single sample in a study of blood T cell repertoires in COVID-19. The data were produced by immunoSEQ multiplex PCR, yet TCRdb's version contains in-frame clones alone and is incomplete. The table includes more than 200,000 clones, approximately 88% detected once. Sequencing was done on a sample of peripheral blood. The receptors stem from a man aged 40-49 years with acute or convalescent COVID-19.

The chain carries TRBV5-1 and TRBJ1-1; D ambiguous. The germline V gene encodes CDR1 SGHRS and CDR2 YFSETQ. The CDR3 totals 14 residues. V gave up 0 bases and J gave up 8 bases, with 14 bases separating them. The CDR3 reads CASSLAGVGSEAFF. As DNA, the CDR3 is TGCGCCAGCAGCTTGGCCGGGGTTGGCTCGGAAGCTTTCTTT.

The chain uses TRBV5-4 and TRBJ2-2, with TRBD2 identical over 15 bases. CDR1 SGHNT and CDR2 YYREEE come from the germline V gene (reference sequence). With 4 bases clipped from V and 1 base from J, the junction kept 5 bases outside the gene matches. The CDR3 length is 18 residues. CDR3 in DNA: TGTGCCAGCAGCAGGCCGGGACTAGCGGGGGGGAACACCGGGGAGCTGTTTTTT. The encoded protein is CASSRPGLAGGNTGELFF.

The V call is TRBV28, the J call TRBJ2-1, with TRBD2 as a possible D gene (6 bases). The V end was cut by 4 bases, the J end by 7 bases, with 11 bases between. Germline V gene data show CDR1 as MDHEN and CDR2 as SYDVKM. The CDR3 has 13 amino acids. The CDR3 here is CASSSPGGNEQFF. The CDR3 nucleotides are TGTGCCAGCAGTTCCCCCGGGGGAAATGAGCAGTTCTTC.

The V call is TRBV6-1, the J call TRBJ1-2, with a possible D match to TRBD1 (6 bases). Germline V lookup: CDR1 MNHNS, CDR2 SASEGT. The CDR3 runs to 14 residues. V was shortened by 3 bases and J by 5 bases, with 13 bases between the two germline ends. CDR3 DNA sequence: TGTGCCAGCAGTGATGCAGGGGTAGATTATGGCTACACCTTC. Amino acid sequence: CASSDAGVDYGYTF.

CDR3 sequence reads: CASSLGTSGRANTGELFF. CDR3 coding DNA: TGTGCCAGCAGCTTGGGGACTAGCGGGAGGGCGAACACCGGGGAGCTGTTTTTT. The rearrangement joins TRBV7-6 to TRBJ2-2, with TRBD2 matching over 16 bases. Germline trimming cut 3 bases from V and 0 bases from J; bases unmatched to any gene: 1. This CDR3 contains 18 residues. Looked up from germline, CDR1 is SGHVS and CDR2 is FNYEAQ.

This clone was counted a single time. The V call is TRBV12-5, the J call TRBJ1-1; the D gene is possibly TRBD1 (6 bases). Germline loops: CDR1 LGHNT, CDR2 FRNRAP. CDR3 size: 15 residues. V was trimmed by 5 bases and J by 4 bases, leaving 17 bases between them. CDR3 region: CASGRDDRQSTEAFF. The CDR3 nucleotides read TGTGCTAGTGGTCGAGATGACAGGCAGAGCACTGAAGCTTTCTTT.

The chain combines TRBV2 with TRBJ1-4, with D possibly being TRBD1 (6 bases). Germline CDR1 reads SNHLY; CDR2 reads FYNNEI. This CDR3 has 14 amino acids. V was cut by 3 bases and J by 7 bases, with 12 bases left in between. The CDR3 here is CASSDRGPSEKLFF. In DNA, the CDR3 is TGTGCCAGCAGTGACAGGGGCCCGTCTGAAAAACTGTTTTTT. The complete variable domain, with remaining parts taken from reference TRBV2 and TRBJ1-4, reads EPEVTQTPSHQVTQMGQEVILRCVPISNHLYFYWYRQILGQKVEFLVSFYNNEISEKSEIFDDQFSVERPDGSNFTLKIRSTKLEDSAMYFCASSDRGPSEKLFFGSGTQLSVL.

This clone has only one observation. The J gene is TRBJ1-6, the V gene TRBV19, with D unclear. The CDR3 is made up of 12 amino acids. CDR1 and CDR2 (germline): LNHDA, SQIVND (reference sequence). V was cut by 7 bases and J by 11 bases, with 12 bases left in between. The CDR3 reads CASNVASAPLHF. CDR3 nucleotides: TGTGCCAGTAATGTTGCGTCTGCACCCCTCCACTTT.

This clone was recorded once. This chain uses TRBV7-8 with TRBJ1-4, with a tentative D call TRBD1 (6 bases). Germline V gives CDR1 SGHVS, CDR2 FQNEAQ. This CDR3 has 15 amino acids. V was shortened by 3 bases and J by 7 bases, with 15 bases between the two germline ends. The CDR3 here is CASSLYQGGGEKLFF. The CDR3 coding sequence is TGTGCCAGCAGCTTGTATCAGGGAGGGGGTGAAAAACTGTTTTTT.

This rearrangement joins TRBV7-8 to TRBJ2-7; unclear D gene. This CDR3 spans 13 amino acids. V lost 3 bases and J 5 bases, leaving 11 bases between the germline ends. CDR1 and CDR2 from the germline V gene are SGHVS and FQNEAQ. CDR3 nucleotides: TGTGCCAGCAGCTTGGCCGGGTACCACGAGCAGTACTTC. Translation gives CASSLAGYHEQYF. The whole variable domain, remainder taken from reference TRBV7-8 and TRBJ2-7, is GAGVSQSPRYKVAKRGQDVALRCDPISGHVSLFWYQQALGQGPEFLTYFQNEAQLDKSGLPSDRFFAERPEGSVSTLKIQRTQQEDSAVYLCASSLAGYHEQYFGPGTRLTVT.

Comments on this clone: This sample includes further DNA sequences coding for the same CDR3. The V and J genes are TRBV19 and TRBJ1-1, with D uncertain. Germline assignment: CDR1 LNHDA and CDR2 SQIVND (reference sequence). V shed 4 bases and J shed 3 bases, with 12 bases lying between them. The CDR3 has 14 residues. CDR3 nucleotides: TGTGCCAGTAGTAGGGCCTCGAGAGACACTGAAGCTTTCTTT. It codes for CASSRASRDTEAFF.

This chain joins TRBV14 and TRBJ2-1, with 8 bases matching TRBD2. After removal of 4 bases from V and 13 bases from J, the junction contained 9 bases not matched to a gene. The CDR3 runs to 13 residues. Germline CDR1 and CDR2: SGHDN and FVKESK. In DNA form, the CDR3 reads TGTGCCAGCAGCCCTACGGGAGGGGCCCCCCAGTTCTTC. It specifies CASSPTGGAPQFF.